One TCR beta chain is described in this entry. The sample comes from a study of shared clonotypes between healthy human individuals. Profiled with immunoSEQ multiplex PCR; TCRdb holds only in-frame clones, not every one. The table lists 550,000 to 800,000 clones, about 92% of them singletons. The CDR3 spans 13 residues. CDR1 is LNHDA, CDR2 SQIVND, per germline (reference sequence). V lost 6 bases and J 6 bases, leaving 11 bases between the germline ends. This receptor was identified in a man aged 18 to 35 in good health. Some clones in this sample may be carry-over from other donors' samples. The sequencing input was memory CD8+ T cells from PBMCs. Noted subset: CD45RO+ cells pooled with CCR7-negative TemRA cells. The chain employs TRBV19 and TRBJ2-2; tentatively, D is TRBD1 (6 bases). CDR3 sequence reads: CASRDRGAGELFF. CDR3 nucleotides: TGTGCCAGTAGGGACAGAGGAGCCGGGGAGCTGTTTTTT.